The present entry profiles one T cell receptor beta chain with its context. The data were taken from a study of cytomegalovirus exposure and HLA in healthy donors. Sequencing was performed with immunoSEQ multiplex PCR; in TCRdb, only in-frame clones are kept and a portion is missing. The sample consists of some 170,000 clones, approximately 96% of them appearing once. V shed 5 bases, J shed 4 bases, and the junction held 8 bases outside the gene matches. Germline CDR1 is MRHNA and CDR2 is SNTAGT. This CDR3 is built from 15 residues. V usage is TRBV6-4 and J usage is TRBJ2-3; 8 bases match TRBD1. Specimen: PBMCs. The sequence came from a woman aged 18-35 years in good health and CMV-seronegative. The CDR3, as DNA: TGTGCCAGCAGTAGGACAGGGTCGGTGGCAGATACGCAGTATTTT. Translation: CASSRTGSVADTQYF.